The 25 T cell receptor beta chains reported below all come from one sample, sequenced in a study of CD8 T cells in Susac syndrome. When the RNA was reverse transcribed, random hexamers were used with an input of roughly 0.45 to 1 ug. Via MiXCR, TCRdb re-called the immunoSEQ multiplex PCR reads, giving one row per CDR3 protein. Here the sample spans 140,000 or so distinct CDR3 sequences, around 95% being singletons. The sequencing input was CD4+ T cells from PBMCs. The receptors originated from a human donor with Susac syndrome.

The V gene is TRBV20-1, the J gene TRBJ2-3; D uncertain. The germline gives CDR1 DFQATT, CDR2 SNEGSKA (reference sequence). The CDR3 is 13 amino acids. Between the trimmed V and J ends, which lost 3 bases and 3 bases, there was a span of 10 bases. CDR3 sequence (DNA): TGCAGTGCTAGCGTGCAGAGGACAGATACGCAGTATTTT. Translating gives CSASVQRTDTQYF.

This chain links TRBV4-1 with TRBJ1-5; D is unclear. Deletions cut 2 bases from V and 4 bases from J, with 3 bases between. The CDR3 is made up of 12 amino acids. CDR1 is MGHRA and CDR2 is YSYEKL in the germline V gene. This CDR3 is CASSQTNQPQHF. The CDR3 bases are TGCGCCAGCAGCCAAACTAATCAGCCCCAGCATTTT.

The rearrangement links TRBV18 to TRBJ2-1, with D tentatively TRBD1 (6 bases). Trimming took off 3 bases at V and 1 base at J, with 13 bases between the two ends. The CDR3 sequence is 16 residues long. Germline-derived CDR1 and CDR2 are KGHSH and LQKENI. CDR3 sequence reads: CASSPTLQGSYNEQFF. The CDR3 region has the DNA TGTGCCAGCTCACCCACTTTACAGGGATCCTACAATGAGCAGTTCTTC.

This chain joins TRBV5-1 and TRBJ2-2, with 12 bases fitting TRBD2. The V and J ends lost 5 bases and 1 base, in that order; junction bases with no gene match: 3. Looked up from germline, CDR1 is SGHRS and CDR2 is YFSETQ. The CDR3 length is 16 residues. The CDR3 sequence is CASSGLAGRNTGELFF. The CDR3 DNA sequence: TGCGCCAGCAGTGGACTAGCGGGGAGGAACACCGGGGAGCTGTTTTTT.

The chain combines TRBV4-1 with TRBJ1-2, with a tentative D call TRBD1 (5 bases). The CDR3 is made up of 14 amino acids. Germline V gives CDR1 MGHRA, CDR2 YSYEKL. V was clipped by 1 base and J by 4 bases, with 10 bases between them. CDR3 nucleotides: TGCGCCAGCAGCCAAGTAGGGGCGCTCTATGGCTACACCTTC. This translates into CASSQVGALYGYTF.

This chain joins TRBV18 and TRBJ2-5; D ambiguous. Germline CDR1 reads KGHSH; CDR2 reads LQKENI. The CDR3 has 14 amino acids. V was cut by 6 bases and J by 1 base, with 12 bases left in between. CDR3 protein: CASSISLGQETQYF. As DNA, the CDR3 is TGTGCCAGCTCTATATCTTTAGGCCAAGAGACCCAGTACTTC.

The CDR3 coding sequence is TGTGCCAGCAGAGGAGGCCTTAGCAATCAGCCCCAGCATTTT. Translated: CASRGGLSNQPQHF. The V call is TRBV28, the J call TRBJ1-5; D gene uncertain. CDR1 and CDR2 (germline): MDHEN, SYDVKM. The CDR3 loop spans 14 amino acids. Trimming pared 6 bases from V and 0 bases from J, leaving 9 bases between.

The chain recombines TRBV29-1 with TRBJ2-1, with 12 nucleotides matching TRBD2. The CDR3 totals 15 residues. The V segment lost 6 bases and the J segment 8 bases; nucleotides outside the gene matches: 11. Germline loops: CDR1 SQVTM, CDR2 ANQGSEA. Written as DNA, the CDR3 is TGCAGCGTCAGGACTAGCGGGATACGTCTGGATGAGCAGTTCTTC. The encoded protein is CSVRTSGIRLDEQFF.

The V call is TRBV28, the J call TRBJ1-2; 8 bases align to TRBD1. Germline V CDR1 and CDR2: MDHEN, SYDVKM. CDR3 size: 17 residues. Germline trimming cut 3 bases from V and 5 bases from J; bases unmatched to any gene: 14. CDR3 nucleotide sequence: TGTGCCAGCAGTTTCAGGCCCCGAGACAGGGGAGGTTATGGCTACACCTTC. Translating gives CASSFRPRDRGGYGYTF.

V is TRBV7-9 and J is TRBJ2-1, with a weak D call TRBD2 (6 bases). V was clipped by 3 bases and J by 5 bases, with 14 bases between them. This CDR3 has 15 residues. The V gene's germline CDR1 is SEHNR and CDR2 FQNEAQ (reference sequence). For the CDR3, the DNA is TGTGCCAGCAGCTTCGGGACGTGGGGGGACAATGAGCAGTTCTTC. Encoded protein: CASSFGTWGDNEQFF.

The chain employs TRBV28 and TRBJ2-5; TRBD2 might be the D (6 bases). Between the trimmed V and J ends, which lost 6 bases and 5 bases, there was a span of 13 bases. The CDR3 runs 13 residues. Germline V gives CDR1 MDHEN, CDR2 SYDVKM. DNA for the CDR3: TGTGCCAGCAGGGCGGGGACCGTCGAGACCCAGTACTTC. Translating gives CASRAGTVETQYF.

In its sample, this clonotype was seen once. The chain uses TRBV7-8 and TRBJ2-5, with D unclear. V lost 5 bases, J lost 7 bases, and 11 bases lay in between. CDR1 and CDR2 (germline): SGHVS, FQNEAQ. The CDR3 spans 12 residues. The CDR3, as DNA: TGTGCCAGCAGCCCTACCCTCGGGACCCAGTACTTC. This translates into CASSPTLGTQYF.

CDR3 sequence: CATTPRGGNVLTF. The CDR3, as DNA: TGTGCCACCACCCCTCGGGGGGGGAACGTCCTGACTTTC. The chain joins TRBV12-3 or TRBV12-4 to TRBJ2-6; 8 bases map to TRBD2. Trimming at V came to 10 bases and at J to 10 bases, leaving 9 bases not matched to a gene. The CDR3 covers 13 residues.

This chain joins TRBV29-1 and TRBJ2-3, with 7 bases aligning to TRBD1. With 7 bases clipped from V and 6 bases from J, the junction kept 7 bases outside the gene matches. Germline assignment: CDR1 SQVTM and CDR2 ANQGSEA. The CDR3 length is 12 residues. The CDR3 DNA sequence: TGCAGCGCCGACAGGGAAGAGGATACGCAGTATTTT. This translates into CSADREEDTQYF.

V usage is TRBV24-1 and J usage is TRBJ2-1, with D uncertain. Germline V CDR1 and CDR2: KGHDR, SFDVKD. The V end lost 4 bases, the J end lost 9 bases, and 9 bases lay between the germline ends. CDR3 size: 12 residues. The chain's CDR3 is CATSDPSSEQFF. CDR3 bases: TGTGCCACCAGTGACCCCAGCTCTGAGCAGTTCTTC.

This chain connects TRBV25-1 to TRBJ2-1, with D uncertain. Germline V gene lookup returns CDR1 MGHDK and CDR2 SYGVNS. V lost 7 bases and J lost 5, with 6 bases in between. CDR3 length: 11 residues. The CDR3 sequence: CASKENNEQFF. The CDR3 DNA is TGTGCCAGCAAGGAAAACAATGAGCAGTTCTTC.

The chain links TRBV4-2 to TRBJ1-2, with D tentatively TRBD1 (6 bases). Germline V gene sequence: CDR1 LGHNA, CDR2 YNFKEQ. There are 17 residues in the CDR3. V was clipped by 1 base and J by 4 bases, with 19 bases between them. CDR3 residues: CASSQGGRGPRLYGYTF. The CDR3 nucleotides are TGTGCCAGCAGCCAAGGGGGGCGGGGGCCTCGTCTCTATGGCTACACCTTC.

V and J are TRBV12-3 or TRBV12-4 and TRBJ1-6; unclear D gene. The ends were cut back, 8 bases at V and 7 bases at J, with 9 bases in the middle. The CDR3 extends over 12 amino acids. CDR3 coding DNA: TGTGCCAGCTCCCCCGGCAATTCACCCCTCCACTTT. It is translated as CASSPGNSPLHF.

CDR3 sequence (DNA): TGTGCCAGCAGCGTAGCTATCCTGACAGGGATAGATACGCAGTATTTT. Translated: CASSVAILTGIDTQYF. The chain has TRBV9 and TRBJ2-3; TRBD1 matches 7 bases. V lost 0 bases to trimming and J lost 5 bases; unmatched junction nucleotides: 9. In germline, CDR1 is SGDLS, CDR2 YYNGEE. This CDR3 is built from 16 residues.

The rearrangement joins TRBV4-2 to TRBJ2-5; D tentatively fits TRBD1 or TRBD2 (7 bases each). Trimming removed 1 base at V and 5 bases at J, with 14 bases between. The germline CDR1 and CDR2 sequences are LGHNA and YNFKEQ. This CDR3 is 15 amino acids long. The CDR3 region has the DNA TGTGCCAGCAGCCAAGCAGGGGGGGCGGGGGAGACCCAGTACTTC. It encodes CASSQAGGAGETQYF.

This clonotype was picked up one time. The chain joins TRBV19 to TRBJ1-6; possibly TRBD1 for D (5 bases). Trimming took 6 bases from V and 9 from J, leaving 9 bases between them. Germline V lookup: CDR1 LNHDA, CDR2 SQIVND (reference sequence). CDR3 length equals 12 residues. The CDR3 DNA is TGTGCCAGTAGGGACATCTTTTCACCCCTCCACTTT. Translation gives CASRDIFSPLHF.

The rearrangement links TRBV7-2 to TRBJ1-2; 12 positions agree with TRBD1. In germline, CDR1 is SGHTA, CDR2 FQGNSA. The CDR3 loop spans 16 amino acids. With V trimmed by 1 base and J by 6 bases, 6 bases remained unmatched. This chain's CDR3 is CASSLELGQGANGYTF. CDR3 nucleotide sequence: TGTGCCAGCAGCTTAGAATTGGGACAGGGGGCAAATGGCTACACCTTC.

The chain carries TRBV29-1 and TRBJ1-2; TRBD1 might be the D (6 bases). Trimming took 7 bases from V and 8 from J, leaving 17 bases between them. Looked up from germline, CDR1 is SQVTM and CDR2 is ANQGSEA. The CDR3 extends over 12 amino acids. The CDR3 DNA sequence: TGCAGCGCGGACAGATCATATGAAGGCTACACCTTC. This sequence encodes CSADRSYEGYTF.

The chain recombines TRBV20-1 with TRBJ2-3; TRBD2 matches at 10 bases. Germline-derived CDR1 and CDR2 are DFQATT and SNEGSKA (reference sequence). The CDR3 contains 14 residues. With 6 bases clipped from V and 3 bases from J, the junction kept 6 bases outside the gene matches. CDR3: CSAPSGRETDTQYF. Here the CDR3 DNA reads TGCAGTGCCCCTAGCGGGAGAGAGACAGATACGCAGTATTTT.

The rearrangement joins TRBV7-9 to TRBJ2-3; D is ambiguous. CDR3 length equals 15 residues. Trimming took off 4 bases at V and 4 bases at J, with 15 bases between the two ends. In germline, CDR1 is SEHNR, CDR2 FQNEAQ (reference sequence). The CDR3 is CASSSRVGLADTQYF. CDR3 in DNA: TGTGCCAGCAGCTCCCGAGTAGGCCTAGCAGATACGCAGTATTTT.